This T cell receptor (beta chain) was obtained from a study of blood T cell repertoires in COVID-19. The wider study: COVID-19 samples, acute and convalescent, were from the United States, Italy and Spain.

A few counts support this clone. Sequence at one end of the junction differs from germline and may be a read error. Clones were sequenced by immunoSEQ multiplex PCR, and TCRdb holds only the in-frame ones, with some missing. Here the sample spans approximately 150,000 clones, 80% to 90% being singletons. The CDR3 runs 13 residues. Germline loops: CDR1 SGDLS, CDR2 YYNGEE. The chain recombines TRBV9 with TRBJ1-1, with 9 bases fitting TRBD1. The sequenced sample consisted of peripheral blood. The TCR was taken from a man aged 65 to 85 with acute or convalescent COVID-19. CDR3 in DNA: TGTGCCAGCAGCGGTGGGACAGGGACTGGAGCTTTCTTT. It is translated as CASSGGTGTGAFF. Full variable domain (rest looked up from reference TRBV9 and TRBJ1-1): DSGVTQTPKHLITATGQRVTLRCSPRSGDLSVYWYQQSLDQGLQFLIQYYNGEERAKGNILERFSAQQFPDLHSELNLSSLELGDSALYFCASSGGTGTGAFFGQGTRLTVV.